Below, one T cell receptor beta chain is given with its context. Clones were read by immunoSEQ multiplex PCR, and TCRdb kept only the in-frame ones, dropping some. The table shows hundreds of thousands of clones, with more than 85% occurring only once. The CDR3 is 13 amino acids. CDR1 and CDR2 (germline): SGHNT, YYREEE (reference sequence). V was clipped by 4 bases and J by 2 bases, with 9 bases between them. Treatment noted: some 19 received Ad26.COV2.S at low or high dose, single or two shots; 5 received placebo; per-sample allocation not given. Day 63 after the first vaccine or placebo injection was the time point for sampling. Expressing Wuhan-strain SARS-CoV-2 spike, an Ad26 vector served as the vaccine. This sample stems from a study of Ad26.COV2.S vaccination and SARS-CoV-2 variants. The overall study: Administration of Ad26.COV2.S was intramuscular, either once or twice 56 days apart.

The V and J genes are TRBV5-4 and TRBJ2-5; no reliable D call. The material sequenced was peripheral blood, taken in a trial of Ad26.COV2.S vaccine versus placebo. The receptor was isolated from a person between 18 and 60 years old who received the Ad26.COV2.S COVID-19 vaccine or a placebo. The CDR3 here is CASSASPQETQYF. Written as DNA, the CDR3 is TGTGCCAGCAGCGCCTCCCCACAAGAGACCCAGTACTTC.